This T cell receptor (beta chain) was profiled in a study of T cells after yellow fever vaccination (dated by TCRdb to about 2019). In terms of the full investigation: The SMART-Seq v4 Ultra Low Input RNA kit was used to prepare libraries from fractions with low cell numbers. To track T-cell clones before and after primary and booster YFV17D yellow fever vaccination, bulk TCR alpha and beta repertoires were sequenced longitudinally. The cohort comprised two healthy male donors, one aged 18 to 29 and one aged 30 to 39 years. Blood samples were taken at several timepoints before and after primary and secondary immunization, and bulk PBMC replicates and cell subsets were isolated. Overall results and qualifications from the work: Compared with the primary T-cell response, the secondary T-cell response was weaker but faster, peaking on day 5 rather than day 15. Because the study included only two donors, the extent to which the findings can be generalized is limited. A small fraction of clonotypes showed up in both the CD4 and CD8 compartments, probably as a result of convergent recombination. After the booster, most of the clones that had expanded following primary vaccination were detected again (96% of CD4 and roughly nine tenths of CD8), which suggests that memory was broadly maintained. FACS-sorted repertoires could contain abundant contaminating clonotypes from the bulk population, so computational filtering was required.

This specimen's treatment or condition label, per the study, means: live attenuated yellow fever vaccine strain. A standard Ficoll-Paque protocol was used to isolate PBMCs from peripheral blood. CD4 and CD8 T-cell fractions were isolated with Dynabeads CD4 and CD8 positive selection kits. RNA was extracted with TriZol from bulk PBMCs, CD4 and CD8 fractions, and dextramer-positive and dextramer-negative fractions. The sequencer was an Illumina NovaSeq 6000. TCR cDNA was synthesized by 5'RACE template switching, through which a universal primer site and unique molecular identifiers were introduced. Priming of cDNA synthesis was performed from both the TCR alpha and TCR beta constant segments. Library amplification used two PCR steps, and the second PCR step added sample barcodes and sequencing adapters. Sequencing of libraries was performed on Illumina HiSeq 2500 (2x100 bp) or NovaSeq (2x150 bp). In the paper's pipeline: MIGEC handled demultiplexing of reads and collapsing into UMI consensus sequences, while MiXCR performed V(D)J alignment. Vaccine-responding clonotypes were defined with edgeR using replicate PBMC samples, requiring FDR below 0.01 and a log2 fold change above 5 up to day 15. Bulk clonotypes were assigned CD4 or CD8 identity according to which sequenced CD4 or CD8 repertoire held them at higher abundance. In-frame beta chains were kept once TCRdb had trimmed the public reads at Q25 with fastp and called clones with MiXCR. Each record represents a unique CDR3 protein, reported with the most common genes and DNA among its rows. The V and J calls, along with clone size, are taken from TCRdb and not from the paper's own processing. This sample holds 100,000 to 150,000 distinct CDR3 sequences; almost 9% were observed only once. The top ten constitute almost 40% of the sample.

To note about this clonotype: It lacks a known antigen. No base quality information exists; no much larger clone differs at one position.

Taken from cysteine to phenylalanine, the CDR3 has 12 residues. The CDR3 DNA has 36 bases and is translated from base 1. V is pared back by 6 bases and J by 0 bases, with 5 bases lying between the germline termini. Here the sequenced sample was CD8+ T cells sorted from PBMCs, taken on the day of the yellow fever booster vaccination. The sequence was obtained from a man in his late teens or twenties who received the YFV17D yellow fever vaccine. The chain is encoded by TRBV12-3 or TRBV12-4 joined to TRBJ1-1; confidence is insufficient to name the D gene. The CDR3 region has the sequence CASSWMNTEAFF. The DNA reads as follows: TGTGCCAGCAGCTGGATGAACACTGAAGCTTTCTTT.